Below, 21 T cell receptor beta chains from the same sample are listed, as sequenced in a study of cytomegalovirus exposure and HLA in healthy donors. The PCR used 60 Vbeta and 13 Jbeta primers. Method: immunoSEQ multiplex PCR; TCRdb's copy keeps in-frame clones and lacks some. The table has about 160,000 clones, about four fifths seen once; the top ten hold over 10%. The sample was PBMCs. These receptors were taken from a woman aged 50 to 60 in good health and CMV-seronegative.

V and J are TRBV7-2 and TRBJ2-5; tentatively, D is TRBD2 (5 bases). The V gene's germline CDR1 is SGHTA and CDR2 FQGNSA. The CDR3 has 16 residues. The V and J ends lost 2 bases and 1 base respectively, with 14 bases between them. CDR3 loop: CASSLIATGRQETQYF. In DNA, the CDR3 is TGTGCCAGCAGCTTAATAGCGACGGGTCGCCAAGAGACCCAGTACTTC. The full variable domain, with the rest looked up from reference TRBV7-2 and TRBJ2-5, is GAGVSQSPSNKVTEKGKDVELRCDPISGHTALYWYRQSLGQGLEFLIYFQGNSAPDKSGLPSDRFSAERTGGSVSTLTIQRTQQEDSAVYLCASSLIATGRQETQYFGPGTRLLVL.

The V and J genes are TRBV9 and TRBJ2-3; tentative D call: TRBD1 (6 bases). Per germline, CDR1 SGDLS and CDR2 YYNGEE. CDR3 length: 17 residues. V was pared by 4 bases and J by 0 bases, with 18 bases between. The chain's CDR3 is CASSHRVVKSSTDTQYF. In DNA, the CDR3 is TGTGCCAGCAGCCACAGGGTGGTAAAATCTAGCACAGATACGCAGTATTTT.

This rearrangement joins TRBV27 to TRBJ2-5, with D possibly matching TRBD1 (5 bases). Germline CDR1 MNHEY, CDR2 SMNVEV (reference sequence). V lost 0 bases and J lost 5, with 13 bases in between. The CDR3 is made up of 15 amino acids. DNA for the CDR3: TGTGCCAGCAGTTTATCGGGGATCGCAGGGGAGACCCAGTACTTC. Protein: CASSLSGIAGETQYF.

This clone has just one count. The rearrangement links TRBV6-5 to TRBJ1-1, with D hard to call. The CDR3 extends over 13 amino acids. Germline V lookup: CDR1 MNHEY, CDR2 SVGAGI. V was shortened by 6 bases and J by 3 bases, with 11 bases between the two germline ends. DNA of the CDR3: TGTGCCAGCAGGAGCGGGCCACACACTGAAGCTTTCTTT. Protein: CASRSGPHTEAFF.

V gene TRBV2 combines with J gene TRBJ2-7, with 9 bases identical to TRBD1. The CDR3 length is 14 residues. Germline CDR1 SNHLY, CDR2 FYNNEI. V shed 8 bases, J shed 1 base, and the junction held 6 bases outside the gene matches. Here the CDR3 DNA reads TGTGCCAGCGCGCTGACAGGGGGTTCCTACGAGCAGTACTTC. It codes for CASALTGGSYEQYF.

The chain carries TRBV2 and TRBJ2-2; TRBD1 is a possible D gene (6 bases). Germline values: CDR1 SNHLY, CDR2 FYNNEI. CDR3 length equals 17 residues. The V end was cut by 7 bases, the J end by 3 bases, with 21 bases between. The chain's CDR3 is CASTEHPLTGYTGELFF. The CDR3 nucleotides read TGTGCCAGCACCGAGCACCCCCTCACAGGGTACACCGGGGAGCTGTTTTTT.

The chain combines TRBV27 with TRBJ2-3; 10 bases fit TRBD2. The CDR3 has 18 residues. Germline lookup yields CDR1 MNHEY and CDR2 SMNVEV (reference sequence). With V trimmed by 2 bases and J by 1 base, 9 bases remained unmatched. In nucleotides, the CDR3 is TGTGCCAGCAGTTTAGCGAAGAGCGGGAGGGCGGGCACAGATACGCAGTATTTT. Its protein product is CASSLAKSGRAGTDTQYF.

This clone came up a few times. The chain recombines TRBV4-1 with TRBJ1-2; no definite D call. This CDR3 has 14 residues. V lost 1 base and J 0 bases, leaving 6 bases between the germline ends. Germline V gene lookup returns CDR1 MGHRA and CDR2 YSYEKL. CDR3 sequence reads: CASSQAGSNYGYTF. The DNA for the CDR3 is TGCGCCAGCAGCCAAGCGGGATCTAACTATGGCTACACCTTC.

As regards this clone: The sample carries other DNA sequences with the same CDR3. The chain employs TRBV30 and TRBJ1-2; D possibly corresponds to TRBD1 (5 bases). The V and J ends lost 0 bases and 4 bases respectively, with 6 bases between them. The V gene's germline CDR1 is GTSNPN and CDR2 SVGIG (reference sequence). The CDR3 is 12 amino acids. CDR3 amino acids: CAWSVGGYGYTF. The CDR3 coding sequence is TGTGCCTGGAGTGTGGGGGGCTATGGCTACACCTTC.

The genes are TRBV6-5 and TRBJ1-1; TRBD1 aligns across 9 bases. Germline-derived CDR1 and CDR2 are MNHEY and SVGAGI. Trimming cost V 5 bases and J 4 bases; bases outside gene matches: 8. The CDR3 length is 15 residues. Here the CDR3 DNA reads TGTGCCAGCAGTCTGGACAGGGGTGGGGGCACTGAAGCTTTCTTT. It translates to CASSLDRGGGTEAFF.

The chain links TRBV7-2 to TRBJ2-2; TRBD2 agrees at 11 bases. After removal of 0 bases from V and 7 bases from J, the junction contained 4 bases not matched to a gene. Germline V gene data show CDR1 as SGHTA and CDR2 as FQGNSA. CDR3 length: 16 amino acids. The CDR3 protein is CASSLALAGGGGELFF. DNA for the CDR3: TGTGCCAGCAGCTTAGCTCTAGCGGGGGGAGGCGGGGAGCTGTTTTTT.

The genes are TRBV7-9 and TRBJ1-6, with D possibly TRBD1 on 6 matching bases. CDR3 length: 14 residues. The germline gives CDR1 SEHNR, CDR2 FQNEAQ (reference sequence). The ends were cut back, 1 base at V and 9 bases at J, with 10 bases in the middle. Here the CDR3 reads CASSLGTDSSPLHF. CDR3 bases: TGTGCCAGCAGCTTAGGGACAGATAGTTCACCCCTCCACTTT.

The V call is TRBV4-1, the J call TRBJ2-5, with 8 bases lining up with TRBD1. This CDR3 is built from 15 residues. V shed 4 bases, J shed 1 base, and the junction held 5 bases outside the gene matches. The germline gives CDR1 MGHRA, CDR2 YSYEKL. The CDR3 DNA follows: TGCGCCAGCAGCCGATACGACAGGGGCCAAGAGACCCAGTACTTC. Amino acid sequence: CASSRYDRGQETQYF.

The V call is TRBV9, the J call TRBJ2-5; D possibly corresponds to TRBD2 (5 bases). V was pared by 2 bases and J by 1 base, with 12 bases between. The germline CDR1 and CDR2 sequences are SGDLS and YYNGEE. The CDR3 sequence is 15 residues long. The CDR3 DNA reads TGTGCCAGCAGCGTCAGCCCGCGGGCCCAAGAGACCCAGTACTTC. Translation: CASSVSPRAQETQYF.

As DNA, the CDR3 is TGTGCCAGCAGCGGTACCGGACAGGGCAATGAGCAGTTCTTC. Residues: CASSGTGQGNEQFF. V is TRBV5-4 and J is TRBJ2-1, with 8 bases identical to TRBD1. Germline assignment: CDR1 SGHNT and CDR2 YYREEE (reference sequence). This CDR3 contains 14 residues. J lost 6 bases, V lost 4 bases, and 6 bases had no gene match.

The chain joins TRBV11-2 to TRBJ2-7, with D tentatively TRBD1 (5 bases). Per germline, CDR1 SGHAT and CDR2 FQNNGV. The CDR3 consists of 14 residues. V was trimmed by 2 bases and J by 3 bases, leaving 11 bases between them. The CDR3 is CASSLTAGIYEQYF. CDR3 nucleotide sequence: TGTGCCAGCAGCTTAACAGCAGGGATCTACGAGCAGTACTTC.

V and J are TRBV2 and TRBJ1-4; 7 positions agree with TRBD1. Per the germline V gene, CDR1 is SNHLY and CDR2 is FYNNEI. The CDR3 contains 12 residues. With V trimmed by 6 bases and J by 6 bases, 1 base remained unmatched. The CDR3 loop is CASRGGDEKLFF. CDR3 DNA: TGTGCCAGCAGAGGGGGCGATGAAAAACTGTTTTTT.

In this sample, this clone turned up once. The chain couples TRBV6-6 to TRBJ2-7; 13 bases fit TRBD2. V lost 6 bases to trimming and J lost 4 bases; unmatched junction nucleotides: 6. In germline, CDR1 is MNHNY, CDR2 SVGAGI (reference sequence). CDR3 size: 15 residues. The DNA of the CDR3 is TGTGCCAGCAGGCCCGGGACTAGCGGGACTTACGAGCAGTACTTC. Its translation is CASRPGTSGTYEQYF.

This clone has just a few counts. The rearrangement uses TRBV19 and TRBJ1-1, with D tentatively TRBD1 (6 bases). This CDR3 comprises 16 residues. Trimming removed 3 bases at V and 7 bases at J, with 21 bases between. Germline CDR1 and CDR2: LNHDA and SQIVND (reference sequence). The CDR3 bases are TGTGCCAGTAGTATGCGCCTATTGACAGAGGACAGTGAAGCTTTCTTT. It translates to CASSMRLLTEDSEAFF.

The rearrangement links TRBV5-1 to TRBJ2-7, with a possible D match to TRBD2 (5 bases). CDR1 is SGHRS and CDR2 is YFSETQ in the germline V gene. Between the trimmed V and J ends, which lost 0 bases and 3 bases, there was a span of 10 bases. The CDR3 extends over 14 amino acids. The CDR3 sequence is CASSLGWENYEQYF. The CDR3 DNA reads TGCGCCAGCAGCTTGGGGTGGGAGAACTACGAGCAGTACTTC.

The chain carries TRBV5-5 and TRBJ2-7; weak D call: TRBD2 (6 bases). Germline V gives CDR1 SGHKS, CDR2 YYEKEE (reference sequence). The CDR3 is 14 residues long. V gave up 3 bases and J gave up 5 bases, with 15 bases separating them. The CDR3 region is CASSSRPWTNEQYF. CDR3 DNA: TGTGCCAGCAGCTCCCGGCCATGGACTAACGAGCAGTACTTC.